The rows below give T cell receptor beta chains drawn from one sample of a study of blood T cell repertoires in COVID-19. Repertoires were generated with immunoSEQ multiplex PCR, while TCRdb's copy carries only in-frame clones and drops some. This repertoire shows about 130,000 clones, approximately 91% found once; its top ten account for approximately 1.1%. Sequenced material: peripheral blood. Receptors were obtained from a woman older than 75 with acute or convalescent COVID-19. Each CDR3 is given with its conserved first and last residue. Each record gives: D gene, clone size, J gene, V gene, CDR3 DNA, CDR3 protein. D genes are given only for firm matches. A clone size is listed for some rows: how often the clone was seen (once, few, many), or a class if it is expanded.

d_gene: TRBD1; abundance: -; j_gene: TRBJ1-1; v_gene: TRBV11-2; CDR3nt: TGTGCCAGCAGCGTGGACAGGGGGTTAAGGAACACTGAAGCTTTCTTT; CDR3aa: CASSVDRGLRNTEAFF
d_gene: -; abundance: -; j_gene: TRBJ1-6; v_gene: TRBV7-2; CDR3nt: TGTGCCAGCAGCTTAGTTGGGGGGGGTTCCGGGATGGGCAATTCACCCCTCCACTTT; CDR3aa: CASSLVGGGSGMGNSPLHF
d_gene: -; abundance: -; j_gene: TRBJ1-1; v_gene: TRBV18; CDR3nt: TGTGCCAGCTCACCAACTTGGAACACTGAAGCTTTCTTT; CDR3aa: CASSPTWNTEAFF
d_gene: -; abundance: -; j_gene: TRBJ2-7; v_gene: TRBV2; CDR3nt: TGTGCCAGCAGTGAACGGAAAGGGGCCTACGAGCAGTACTTC; CDR3aa: CASSERKGAYEQYF
d_gene: -; abundance: -; j_gene: TRBJ2-5; v_gene: TRBV18; CDR3nt: TGTGCCAGCTCACCATCGGAACTAGCCGGGGGAGAGACCCAGTACTTC; CDR3aa: CASSPSELAGGETQYF
d_gene: TRBD1; abundance: -; j_gene: TRBJ1-4; v_gene: TRBV7-9; CDR3nt: TGTGCCAGCAGCCTTAACAGGGGGGGCCCGGAAAAACTGTTTTTT; CDR3aa: CASSLNRGGPEKLFF
d_gene: TRBD2; abundance: -; j_gene: TRBJ2-3; v_gene: TRBV7-9; CDR3nt: TGTGCCAGCAGCTTAAGGTCTACTAGCGGGGATACGCAGTATTTT; CDR3aa: CASSLRSTSGDTQYF
d_gene: -; abundance: -; j_gene: TRBJ2-7; v_gene: TRBV7-9; CDR3nt: TGTGCCAGCAGCCACGGCTCCTACGAGCAGTACTTC; CDR3aa: CASSHGSYEQYF
d_gene: TRBD2; abundance: -; j_gene: TRBJ2-5; v_gene: TRBV7-9; CDR3nt: TGTGCCAGCAGCGATTTTGGGGGGGTAGAGACCCAGTACTTC; CDR3aa: CASSDFGGVETQYF
d_gene: TRBD1; abundance: -; j_gene: TRBJ1-1; v_gene: TRBV27; CDR3nt: TGTGCCAGCAGTTTGGGTTGGGGCAGGGGGAACTCCCTTGAAGCTTTCTTT; CDR3aa: CASSLGWGRGNSLEAFF
d_gene: -; abundance: -; j_gene: TRBJ1-3; v_gene: TRBV10-3; CDR3nt: TGTGCCATCAGGGGAGACACGAGCTCTGGAAACACCATATATTTT; CDR3aa: CAIRGDTSSGNTIYF
d_gene: -; abundance: -; j_gene: TRBJ1-2; v_gene: TRBV10-1; CDR3nt: TGCGCCAGCAGTGAATCCAGGGATGGCTATGGCTACACCTTC; CDR3aa: CASSESRDGYGYTF
d_gene: TRBD1; abundance: -; j_gene: TRBJ1-2; v_gene: TRBV27; CDR3nt: TGTGCCAGCAGTTTAGCCGGGACAGGGTATGGCTACACCTTC; CDR3aa: CASSLAGTGYGYTF
d_gene: -; abundance: -; j_gene: TRBJ1-6; v_gene: TRBV27; CDR3nt: TGTGCCAGCAATCTCGGGGGGCGCCCCAATTCACCCCTCCACTTT; CDR3aa: CASNLGGRPNSPLHF
d_gene: -; abundance: -; j_gene: TRBJ1-2; v_gene: TRBV7-2; CDR3nt: TGTGCCAGCAGCTCCATGCCCTCAGGGCTCGGCTACACCTTC; CDR3aa: CASSSMPSGLGYTF
d_gene: TRBD1; abundance: -; j_gene: TRBJ1-5; v_gene: TRBV4-1; CDR3nt: TGCGCCAGCAGCCAGGGGACAGGGGGCTATCAGCCCCAGCATTTT; CDR3aa: CASSQGTGGYQPQHF
d_gene: TRBD2; abundance: once; j_gene: TRBJ2-1; v_gene: TRBV24-1; CDR3nt: TGTGCCACCAGTGATCCTACTAGCGGGAGCGTTCTGTCCTACAATGAGCAGTTCTTC; CDR3aa: CATSDPTSGSVLSYNEQFF
d_gene: -; abundance: -; j_gene: TRBJ2-3; v_gene: TRBV7-3; CDR3nt: TGTGCCAGCAGCCGTATAGCCACAGATACGCAGTATTTT; CDR3aa: CASSRIATDTQYF
d_gene: TRBD1; abundance: -; j_gene: TRBJ1-5; v_gene: TRBV4-3; CDR3nt: TGCGCCAGCAGCCAAGCCCATGACAGGGGGAATCAGCCCCAGCATTTT; CDR3aa: CASSQAHDRGNQPQHF
d_gene: -; abundance: -; j_gene: TRBJ1-2; v_gene: TRBV7-8; CDR3nt: TGTGCCAGCAGCCTGAGGACAGAAACTTATGGCTACACCTTC; CDR3aa: CASSLRTETYGYTF
d_gene: TRBD2; abundance: -; j_gene: TRBJ2-3; v_gene: TRBV12-3/TRBV12-4; CDR3nt: TGTGCCAGCAGCCTAGCGGGGAGAGATACGCAGTATTTT; CDR3aa: CASSLAGRDTQYF
d_gene: TRBD1; abundance: -; j_gene: TRBJ1-2; v_gene: TRBV3-1/TRBV3-2; CDR3nt: TGTGCCAGCAGCCCGGGACAGGGGGATGGCTACACCTTC; CDR3aa: CASSPGQGDGYTF
d_gene: TRBD1; abundance: few; j_gene: TRBJ1-4; v_gene: TRBV2; CDR3nt: TGTGCCAGCCAAAGTCCGAGACAGGGTTTTTCCACTAATGAAAAACTGTTTTTT; CDR3aa: CASQSPRQGFSTNEKLFF
d_gene: -; abundance: -; j_gene: TRBJ1-2; v_gene: TRBV19; CDR3nt: TGTGCCAGTAGTATAGACGGTGCGGCGGCCCTAGCAAATGGCTACACCTTC; CDR3aa: CASSIDGAAALANGYTF
d_gene: TRBD1; abundance: -; j_gene: TRBJ1-4; v_gene: TRBV5-4; CDR3nt: TGTGCCAGCAGCTCGACAGGGATAGAGGAAAAACTGTTTTTT; CDR3aa: CASSSTGIEEKLFF
d_gene: TRBD2; abundance: -; j_gene: TRBJ2-1; v_gene: TRBV5-1; CDR3nt: TGCGCCAGCAGGACTAGCGGGGGTTACCAGTTCTTC; CDR3aa: CASRTSGGYQFF
d_gene: TRBD2; abundance: -; j_gene: TRBJ2-7; v_gene: TRBV5-5; CDR3nt: TGTGCCAGCAGCTTGGAAATAGGGAGGGGATACGAGCAGTACTTC; CDR3aa: CASSLEIGRGYEQYF
d_gene: TRBD1; abundance: -; j_gene: TRBJ1-1; v_gene: TRBV5-6; CDR3nt: TGTGCCAGCAGCTTGGCCGGGCAGGGGGCGGACACTGAAGCTTTCTTT; CDR3aa: CASSLAGQGADTEAFF